The rows below give T cell receptor beta chains drawn from one sample of a study of CD8+ T cells in alopecia areata. The repertoire was sequenced with immunoSEQ multiplex PCR; TCRdb's copy has only in-frame clones and lacks some. This table has 70,000 to 95,000 clones, roughly 51% appearing once. Material for sequencing was NKG2D-high CD8+ T cells sorted from blood. The receptors derive from a human donor with alopecia areata. CDR3s include the opening cysteine and the closing phenylalanine or tryptophan. D genes are given only for firm matches. Where a row states a size, it is once, few, many or the class of an expanded clone; other rows omit it.

TRBD2 . TRBJ2-7 TRBV4-3 CASSLLAGGHEQYF TGCGCCAGCAGCCTCCTAGCGGGAGGGCACGAGCAGTACTTC
TRBD2 few TRBJ2-3 TRBV29-1 CSVEGSWEGIDTQYF TGCAGCGTTGAGGGGTCCTGGGAGGGAATAGATACGCAGTATTTT
. . TRBJ2-7 TRBV6-5 CASSYSRGAEPVEQYF TGTGCCAGCAGTTACTCCCGGGGGGCAGAGCCCGTCGAGCAGTACTTC
. few TRBJ1-1 TRBV7-9 CASSHALRDTEAFF TGTGCCAGCAGCCATGCATTGAGGGACACTGAAGCTTTCTTT
. . TRBJ2-1 TRBV29-1 CSVEGDPANEQFF TGCAGCGTCGAGGGCGACCCCGCAAATGAGCAGTTCTTC
TRBD2 . TRBJ2-1 TRBV4-1 CASSRGTGLAAGEQFF TGCGCCAGCAGCCGAGGGACGGGACTAGCGGCTGGTGAGCAGTTCTTC
TRBD1 . TRBJ1-1 TRBV5-4 CASTIQGANTEAFF TGTGCCAGCACCATACAGGGGGCAAACACTGAAGCTTTCTTT
TRBD2 . TRBJ2-1 TRBV7-9 CASRTGLAGDSSYNEQFF TGTGCCAGCAGAACGGGACTAGCGGGGGACAGCTCCTACAATGAGCAGTTCTTC
. few TRBJ2-1 TRBV29-1 CSVEWRYEGSYNEQFF TGCAGCGTTGAATGGAGGTACGAGGGCTCCTACAATGAGCAGTTCTTC
. . TRBJ2-3 TRBV6-6 CASSSTLTDTQYF TGTGCCAGCAGTTCCACATTAACGGATACGCAGTATTTT
. few TRBJ1-1 TRBV4-1 CASSQGNTEAFF TGCGCCAGCAGCCAAGGGAACACTGAAGCTTTCTTT
. . TRBJ2-1 TRBV7-9 CASSWGLDNEQFF TGTGCCAGCAGCTGGGGTCTCGACAATGAGCAGTTCTTC
. . TRBJ1-6 TRBV27 CASSLGPAVDLHF TGTGCCAGCAGTTTAGGGCCCGCCGTTGACCTCCACTTT
. . TRBJ1-5 TRBV30 CAWSVPGYNQPQHF TGTGCCTGGAGTGTGCCGGGATACAATCAGCCCCAGCATTTT
TRBD2 few TRBJ2-5 TRBV28 CASSLTSGQETQYF TGTGCCAGCAGTTTGACTAGCGGCCAAGAGACCCAGTACTTC
. few TRBJ2-7 TRBV29-1 CSVEGTAFYEQYF TGCAGCGTTGAAGGGACAGCATTTTACGAGCAGTACTTC
TRBD2 . TRBJ2-1 TRBV19 CASSTLAGGDNEQFF TGTGCCAGTAGTACACTAGCGGGGGGGGACAATGAGCAGTTCTTC
. few TRBJ2-7 TRBV4-2 CASSQVGEQYF TGTGCCAGCAGCCAAGTCGGAGAGCAGTACTTC
. . TRBJ2-7 TRBV25-1 CASSDPRKLYEQYF TGTGCCAGCAGTGACCCCCGAAAGCTGTACGAGCAGTACTTC
. . TRBJ2-7 TRBV27 CASSLGSTGATYEQYF TGTGCCAGCAGTTTGGGGTCTACGGGAGCCACCTACGAGCAGTACTTC
. . TRBJ1-1 TRBV4-1 CASSQEGAVNTEAFF TGCGCCAGCAGCCAAGAGGGGGCAGTGAACACTGAAGCTTTCTTT
TRBD1 . TRBJ2-7 TRBV5-1 CASSSGQGYDEQYF TGCGCCAGCAGCTCGGGACAGGGGTACGACGAGCAGTACTTC
. . TRBJ2-3 TRBV27 CATEGTDTQYF TGTGCCACCGAGGGCACAGATACGCAGTATTTT
TRBD2 few TRBJ2-5 TRBV29-1 CSVEVVAGGPETQYF TGCAGCGTTGAAGTAGTCGCGGGAGGTCCAGAGACCCAGTACTTC
. . TRBJ2-7 TRBV14 CASSLGLSYEQYF TGTGCCAGCAGCCTGGGTCTCTCCTACGAGCAGTACTTC
TRBD2 . TRBJ2-1 TRBV29-1 CSAQTSGRHEQFF TGCAGCGCTCAGACTAGCGGGAGACATGAGCAGTTCTTC
. few TRBJ2-7 TRBV29-1 CSVLRPGSYEQYF TGCAGCGTTCTCCGGCCAGGGTCGTACGAGCAGTACTTC
TRBD2 few TRBJ2-1 TRBV27 CASSTTSGRATEQFF TGTGCCAGCAGTACTACTAGCGGGAGGGCTACTGAGCAGTTCTTC
. few TRBJ2-3 TRBV28 CASSFPLTPDTQYF TGTGCCAGCAGTTTCCCCTTGACACCAGATACGCAGTATTTT
. few TRBJ2-3 TRBV7-6 CASSSTDTQYF TGTGCCAGCAGCTCTACAGATACGCAGTATTTT
. once TRBJ1-2 TRBV29-1 CSVEDRTVGYGYTF TGCAGCGTTGAAGATCGGACTGTGGGCTATGGCTACACCTTC
. few TRBJ2-6 TRBV7-8 CASPGPGPTVSGANVLTF TGTGCCAGCCCCGGACCGGGACCGACTGTATCTGGGGCCAACGTCCTGACTTTC
. few TRBJ1-4 TRBV7-9 CASSHPGGFRDNEKLFF TGTGCCAGCAGCCACCCTGGAGGGTTCAGGGATAATGAAAAACTGTTTTTT
. . TRBJ2-2 TRBV6-6 CASSYLTGELFF TGTGCCAGCAGTTACTTGACCGGGGAGCTGTTTTTT
. . TRBJ2-1 TRBV5-1 CASSLYGEEQFF TGCGCCAGCAGCTTGTATGGGGAAGAGCAGTTCTTC
TRBD2 few TRBJ2-1 TRBV14 CASSQGRAIGTSGNEQFF TGTGCCAGCAGCCAAGGCCGTGCTATCGGGACTAGCGGCAATGAGCAGTTCTTC
. few TRBJ2-1 TRBV29-1 CSVSPTSSYNEQFF TGCAGCGTTTCACCGACCAGCTCCTACAATGAGCAGTTCTTC
. few TRBJ2-1 TRBV7-9 CASSNILGDGEQFF TGTGCCAGCAGCAACATCCTCGGCGATGGTGAGCAGTTCTTC
. . TRBJ2-3 TRBV28 CASSLLPGLGTDTQYF TGTGCCAGCAGTCTGTTACCGGGACTGGGCACAGATACGCAGTATTTT
TRBD1 many TRBJ2-1 TRBV15 CATSTTGQGGYNEQFF TGTGCCACCAGCACGACGGGACAGGGAGGTTACAATGAGCAGTTCTTC
. . TRBJ1-2 TRBV29-1 CSVEDPVGYTF TGCAGCGTTGAAGATCCGGTCGGCTACACCTTC
. . TRBJ2-5 TRBV14 CASSRGEWKTQYF TGTGCCAGCAGCCGGGGCGAGTGGAAGACCCAGTACTTC
. . TRBJ2-7 TRBV2 CASSLSPEQYF TGTGCCAGCAGCCTCTCCCCCGAGCAGTACTTC
TRBD1 . TRBJ2-7 TRBV2 CASKRGPNEQYF TGTGCCAGCAAGAGGGGGCCCAACGAGCAGTACTTC
. . TRBJ1-2 TRBV2 CASRGNYGYTF TGTGCCAGCAGGGGTAACTATGGCTACACCTTC
. . TRBJ2-5 TRBV9 CASSGDFVTQYF TGTGCCAGCAGCGGGGATTTTGTGACCCAGTACTTC